These 26 T cell receptor beta chains were all obtained from the same sample, sequenced in a study of blood T cell repertoires in COVID-19. The method was immunoSEQ multiplex PCR; TCRdb's version includes in-frame clones alone and lacks a portion of them. Of some 350,000 clones listed, roughly 87% are singletons. The sample consisted of PBMCs or T cells enriched from blood (not recorded which). The source of these receptors is a woman in her 30s who had recovered from COVID-19.

CDR3 sequence (DNA): TGTGCCAGCAGCTTTGAGCGCGGTCGACTTCTATGGTACAATGAGCAGTTCTTC. As protein: CASSFERGRLLWYNEQFF. The chain couples TRBV5-8 to TRBJ2-1; no firm D call. This CDR3 is 18 amino acids long. V was trimmed by 2 bases and J by 4 bases, leaving 22 bases between them. Germline V gene lookup returns CDR1 SGHTS and CDR2 YDEGEE. The full variable domain, with the rest looked up from reference TRBV5-8 and TRBJ2-1, is EAGVTQSPTHLIKTRGQQATLRCSPISGHTSVYWYQQALGLGLQFLLWYDEGEERNRGNFPPRFSGRQFPNYSSELNVNALELEDSALYLCASSFERGRLLWYNEQFFGPGTRLTVL.

The rearrangement joins TRBV4-2 to TRBJ2-1; 11 bases map to TRBD2. J was trimmed by 4 bases and V by 4 bases; bases with no gene match: 3. The CDR3 runs 15 residues. In germline, CDR1 is LGHNA, CDR2 YNFKEQ. The chain's CDR3 is CASSLRTSGYNEQFF. The CDR3 nucleotides read TGTGCCAGCAGCCTACGGACTAGCGGGTACAATGAGCAGTTCTTC.

V is TRBV2 and J is TRBJ1-1, with D perhaps matching TRBD1 (6 bases). The CDR3 spans 13 residues. Germline values: CDR1 SNHLY, CDR2 FYNNEI. The germline V and J ends were trimmed by 3 bases and 1 base, with 6 bases remaining between them. The CDR3 sequence: CASSDRGNTEAFF. The DNA of the CDR3 is TGTGCCAGCAGTGACAGGGGGAACACTGAAGCTTTCTTT.

This CDR3 reads CASSPHPGGSYEQYF. The CDR3, as DNA: TGCGCCAGCAGTCCGCACCCAGGGGGCTCCTACGAGCAGTACTTC. V and J are TRBV5-1 and TRBJ2-7; 7 bases agree with TRBD1. The CDR3 runs to 15 residues. Looked up from germline, CDR1 is SGHRS and CDR2 is YFSETQ. V was pared by 5 bases and J by 0 bases, with 8 bases of the junction left unmatched.

The chain couples TRBV14 to TRBJ1-4, with D possibly TRBD1 on 6 matching bases. Germline CDR1 and CDR2: SGHDN and FVKESK. V lost 6 bases to trimming and J lost 4 bases, with 18 bases between them. This CDR3 region has 16 residues. The CDR3 region has the DNA TGTGCCAGCAGTCCAAGGGGGTCTCCAGTTAATGAAAAACTGTTTTTT. The encoded protein is CASSPRGSPVNEKLFF.

The chain links TRBV9 to TRBJ2-1; 10 positions match TRBD2. The CDR3 has 19 residues. Germline loops: CDR1 SGDLS, CDR2 YYNGEE. Trimming at V came to 0 bases and at J to 4 bases, leaving 13 bases not matched to a gene. CDR3 sequence reads: CASSVGVKASGGLYNEQFF. The CDR3 DNA follows: TGTGCCAGCAGCGTAGGGGTTAAGGCTAGCGGGGGATTATACAATGAGCAGTTCTTC.

The CDR3 is CASSPEGRELRQYF. CDR3 nucleotides: TGTGCCAGCAGCCCGGAGGGTCGGGAACTTCGGCAGTACTTC. V and J are TRBV5-8 and TRBJ2-7, with TRBD2 as a possible D gene (6 bases). Germline CDR1 reads SGHTS; CDR2 reads YDEGEE. This CDR3 spans 14 amino acids. V was pared by 4 bases and J by 9 bases, with 20 bases between. The whole variable domain, filled in from reference TRBV5-8 and TRBJ2-7, reads EAGVTQSPTHLIKTRGQQATLRCSPISGHTSVYWYQQALGLGLQFLLWYDEGEERNRGNFPPRFSGRQFPNYSSELNVNALELEDSALYLCASSPEGRELRQYFGPGTRLTVT.

The chain couples TRBV6-2 or TRBV6-3 to TRBJ2-2; D unresolved. The ends were cut back, 3 bases at V and 3 bases at J, with 8 bases in the middle. The CDR3 has 14 amino acids. Germline lookup yields CDR1 MNHEY and CDR2 SVGEGT. The CDR3 is CASSYTEHTGELFF. In DNA form, the CDR3 reads TGTGCCAGCAGTTATACAGAACACACCGGGGAGCTGTTTTTT.

The chain recombines TRBV13 with TRBJ2-7; 13 bases align to TRBD2. CDR1 PRHDT and CDR2 FYEKMQ come from the germline V gene (reference sequence). V trimming: 5 bases; J trimming: 5 bases; junction bases outside the gene matches: 6. CDR3 length: 15 residues. The CDR3 DNA is TGTGCCAGCAGCCCGTGGACTAGCGGGAGTGACGAGCAGTACTTC. Its translation is CASSPWTSGSDEQYF.

V gene TRBV5-5 combines with J gene TRBJ1-4; 9 bases align to TRBD1. The CDR3 is 15 amino acids. The germline V gene encodes CDR1 SGHKS and CDR2 YYEKEE (reference sequence). V was pared by 2 bases and J by 5 bases, with 4 bases of the junction left unmatched. CDR3 nucleotides: TGTGCCAGCAGCTTCCCCGGACAGGGGAATGAAAAACTGTTTTTT. It yields the protein CASSFPGQGNEKLFF.

V is TRBV28 and J is TRBJ1-5; D not resolved. V was trimmed by 1 base and J by 7 bases, leaving 5 bases between them. This CDR3 spans 12 amino acids. Per the germline V gene, CDR1 is MDHEN and CDR2 is SYDVKM. For the CDR3, the DNA is TGTGCCAGCAGTTTATCCTCGCAGCCCCAGCATTTT. It specifies CASSLSSQPQHF.

The chain is built from TRBV18 and TRBJ2-1, with D unresolved. The germline gives CDR1 KGHSH, CDR2 LQKENI. Trimming shortened V by 3 bases and J by 3 bases, and 9 bases separated the two germline ends. This CDR3 is built from 14 residues. The CDR3 nucleotides are TGTGCCAGCTCACCCGCTCTGAGCTACAATGAGCAGTTCTTC. Protein sequence: CASSPALSYNEQFF.

The rearrangement joins TRBV6-5 to TRBJ2-7, with D tentatively TRBD2 (6 bases). The length of the CDR3 is 14 residues. V lost 8 bases and J lost 0, with 14 bases in between. CDR1 is MNHEY, CDR2 SVGAGI, per germline. CDR3 bases: TGTGCCAGCTCCGGGACTGCCTACTCCTACGAGCAGTACTTC. Translated, it gives CASSGTAYSYEQYF.

This sequence joins TRBV4-2 and TRBJ1-4; tentative D call: TRBD1 (6 bases). This CDR3 spans 15 amino acids. The V and J ends lost 1 base and 15 bases respectively, with 21 bases between them. Germline V gene lookup returns CDR1 LGHNA and CDR2 YNFKEQ. The CDR3 DNA reads TGTGCCAGCAGCCAAGGCGTTGGGGTTAGGACAGTAATGTTTTTT. This sequence encodes CASSQGVGVRTVMFF.

With regard to this clone: This specimen includes other DNA sequences encoding the same CDR3. V is TRBV4-1 and J is TRBJ1-4, with 7 bases fitting TRBD1. V trimming: 3 bases; J trimming: 0 bases; junction bases outside the gene matches: 4. The CDR3 has 16 residues. Germline V CDR1 and CDR2: MGHRA, YSYEKL. Here the CDR3 DNA reads TGCGCCAGCAGCCAGGGGACAGTTGCAACTAATGAAAAACTGTTTTTT. This gives the protein CASSQGTVATNEKLFF.

The V and J genes are TRBV7-6 and TRBJ2-1; tentative D call: TRBD2 (5 bases). Per the germline V gene, CDR1 is SGHVS and CDR2 is FNYEAQ. This CDR3 is built from 17 residues. The V gene lost 5 bases and the J gene lost 0 bases, with 17 bases spanning the gap. The DNA for the CDR3 is TGTGCCAGCAGCCCCCGGGGTAGCCCACTCTCCTACAATGAGCAGTTCTTC. It is translated as CASSPRGSPLSYNEQFF.

The chain's CDR3 is CASSLVVSSYNSPLHF. The CDR3, as DNA: TGTGCCAGCAGCTTAGTAGTTAGCTCCTATAATTCACCCCTCCACTTT. V is TRBV7-9 and J is TRBJ1-6; no definite D call. This CDR3 comprises 16 residues. Trimming left V 1 base short and J 0 bases short, with 7 bases between. Germline V gene sequence: CDR1 SEHNR, CDR2 FQNEAQ (reference sequence).

In DNA, the CDR3 is TGTGCCAGCAGCTCCTACAATGTTGGGGACAGAATCTATGGCTACACCTTC. Protein: CASSSYNVGDRIYGYTF. The rearrangement joins TRBV11-2 to TRBJ1-2, with 7 bases that match TRBD1. Germline CDR1 SGHAT, CDR2 FQNNGV. J was trimmed by 4 bases and V by 4 bases; bases with no gene match: 15. The CDR3 extends over 17 amino acids.

This chain joins TRBV6-2 or TRBV6-3 and TRBJ2-1; 10 bases line up with TRBD2. This CDR3 region has 17 residues. With V trimmed by 4 bases and J by 7 bases, 13 bases remained unmatched. The germline V gene encodes CDR1 MNHEY and CDR2 SVGEGT. The CDR3 sequence: CASSSVQREGRGNEQFF. In DNA form, the CDR3 reads TGTGCCAGCAGTTCCGTCCAGCGGGAGGGCCGGGGAAATGAGCAGTTCTTC.

The CDR3 nucleotides read TGCGCCAGCAGCCCGGGGTCGGCAGATACGCAGTATTTT. Translation: CASSPGSADTQYF. The V call is TRBV5-1, the J call TRBJ2-3, with D tentatively TRBD2 (5 bases). The germline V gene has CDR1 SGHRS and CDR2 YFSETQ. This CDR3 has 13 amino acids. The V end lost 4 bases, the J end lost 4 bases, and 10 bases lay between the germline ends.

The chain employs TRBV6-1 and TRBJ2-7, with D tentatively TRBD2 (5 bases). CDR1 and CDR2 (germline): MNHNS, SASEGT. V was cut by 3 bases and J by 1 base, with 7 bases left in between. This CDR3 contains 13 residues. CDR3 in amino acids: CASSEPGSYEQYF. The CDR3 region has the DNA TGTGCCAGCAGTGAGCCGGGGTCCTACGAGCAGTACTTC.

J is TRBJ1-1 and V is TRBV7-2; D is possibly TRBD1 (6 bases). The CDR3 is 14 residues long. The V end lost 5 bases, the J end lost 4 bases, and 14 bases lay between the germline ends. Germline V gene data show CDR1 as SGHTA and CDR2 as FQGNSA. The DNA for the CDR3 is TGTGCCAGCAGCAAGGAGGGGGGGATCACTGAAGCTTTCTTT. It encodes CASSKEGGITEAFF.

The chain carries TRBV4-1 and TRBJ1-2, with D possibly TRBD1 on 6 matching bases. Trimming took 0 bases from V and 1 from J, leaving 9 bases between them. This CDR3 region has 15 residues. Germline V gives CDR1 MGHRA, CDR2 YSYEKL. In nucleotides, the CDR3 is TGCGCCAGCAGCCAAGATGGGGGCAGTAACTATGGCTACACCTTC. Its translation is CASSQDGGSNYGYTF.

The V and J genes are TRBV5-4 and TRBJ1-2, with 11 nucleotides matching TRBD1. V shed 3 bases, J shed 8 bases, and the junction held 6 bases outside the gene matches. Germline-derived CDR1 and CDR2 are SGHNT and YYREEE (reference sequence). This CDR3 comprises 14 residues. The CDR3, as DNA: TGTGCCAGCAGCTCACTGGACAGGGGGCGCGGCTACACCTTC. As protein: CASSSLDRGRGYTF.

V usage is TRBV21-1 and J usage is TRBJ2-3; TRBD2 is taken as the D call from the table, unchecked against the DNA. TRBV21-1 is marked as a pseudogene. The CDR3 has 17 residues. CDR3 region: CASSNSLAGYYTDTQYF. CDR3 bases: TGTGCCAGCAGCAATTCACTAGCGGGGTATTACACAGATACGCAGTATTTT.

V gene TRBV4-2 combines with J gene TRBJ2-5, with a possible D match to TRBD2 (5 bases). This CDR3 contains 15 residues. V gave up 2 bases and J gave up 4 bases, with 14 bases separating them. Germline CDR1 and CDR2: LGHNA and YNFKEQ. This CDR3 is CASSQPGSSGETQYF. The CDR3 bases are TGTGCCAGCAGCCAACCGGGGTCGTCTGGAGAGACCCAGTACTTC.